A selection of T cell receptor beta chains follows, all from one sample in a study of T cell changes during pregnancy in multiple sclerosis. Sequenced by immunoSEQ multiplex PCR; TCRdb stores in-frame clones only, minus some. The sample contains approximately 110,000 clones, approximately 91% of which appear only once. The sample consisted of peripheral blood, taken after pregnancy. The receptors were sampled from a female donor with multiple sclerosis, enrolled in a pregnancy study. The CDR3 runs from the conserved cysteine through the conserved F or W. D genes are given only for firm matches. Size is omitted from some rows. Given values are once, few, many or a class for expanded clones.

d_gene: TRBD1; j_gene: TRBJ2-1; abundance: NA; v_gene: TRBV11-3; CDR3aa: CASSLAGQASSYNEQFF; CDR3nt: TGTGCCAGCAGCTTAGCGGGACAGGCGAGCTCCTACAATGAGCAGTTCTTC
d_gene: TRBD1; j_gene: TRBJ1-4; abundance: NA; v_gene: TRBV4-1; CDR3aa: CASSQGPGQSNEKLFF; CDR3nt: TGCGCCAGCAGCCAAGGACCGGGACAGTCTAATGAAAAACTGTTTTTT
d_gene: TRBD2; j_gene: TRBJ2-5; abundance: NA; v_gene: TRBV7-9; CDR3aa: CASSPFVGGEETQYF; CDR3nt: TGTGCCAGCAGCCCCTTTGTGGGGGGGGAAGAGACCCAGTACTTC
d_gene: NA; j_gene: TRBJ1-6; abundance: NA; v_gene: TRBV7-9; CDR3aa: CASSFSRDNSPLHF; CDR3nt: TGTGCCAGCAGCTTCTCCAGGGATAATTCACCCCTCCACTTT
d_gene: NA; j_gene: TRBJ2-7; abundance: once; v_gene: TRBV5-1; CDR3aa: CASSSIAGEQYF; CDR3nt: TGCGCCAGCAGCTCGATAGCCGGAGAGCAGTACTTC
d_gene: TRBD2; j_gene: TRBJ2-2; abundance: few; v_gene: TRBV9; CDR3aa: CASSVTSGGAPGELFF; CDR3nt: TGTGCCAGCAGCGTAACGAGCGGGGGGGCCCCCGGGGAGCTGTTTTTT
d_gene: NA; j_gene: TRBJ1-3; abundance: NA; v_gene: TRBV18; CDR3aa: CASSPRDFSGNTIYF; CDR3nt: TGTGCCAGCTCTCCCCGAGACTTCTCTGGAAACACCATATATTTT
d_gene: TRBD1; j_gene: TRBJ1-1; abundance: NA; v_gene: TRBV19; CDR3aa: CASSSGIRQGLFEAFF; CDR3nt: TGTGCCAGTAGTTCAGGTATCCGACAGGGACTCTTTGAAGCTTTCTTT
d_gene: NA; j_gene: TRBJ1-5; abundance: NA; v_gene: TRBV7-2; CDR3aa: CASSARVSNQPQHF; CDR3nt: TGTGCCAGCAGCGCCAGGGTTAGCAATCAGCCCCAGCATTTT
d_gene: TRBD2; j_gene: TRBJ2-7; abundance: NA; v_gene: TRBV9; CDR3aa: CASSPGLAGYEQYF; CDR3nt: TGTGCCAGCAGCCCGGGACTAGCGGGGTACGAGCAGTACTTC
d_gene: TRBD1; j_gene: TRBJ2-7; abundance: NA; v_gene: TRBV19; CDR3aa: CASSWGQGDYEQYF; CDR3nt: TGTGCCAGTAGTTGGGGACAGGGTGACTACGAGCAGTACTTC
d_gene: NA; j_gene: TRBJ1-6; abundance: NA; v_gene: TRBV11-2; CDR3aa: CASSIQGGNSPLHF; CDR3nt: TGTGCCAGCAGTATACAGGGAGGGAATTCACCCCTCCACTTT
d_gene: TRBD2; j_gene: TRBJ2-1; abundance: once; v_gene: TRBV9; CDR3aa: CASSVDSGGTYNEQFF; CDR3nt: TGTGCCAGCAGCGTAGATAGCGGGGGGACCTACAATGAGCAGTTCTTC
d_gene: TRBD1; j_gene: TRBJ1-3; abundance: NA; v_gene: TRBV6-5; CDR3aa: CASGGQGPGNTIYF; CDR3nt: TGTGCCAGCGGAGGACAGGGCCCAGGAAACACCATATATTTT
d_gene: TRBD1; j_gene: TRBJ2-2; abundance: NA; v_gene: TRBV7-8; CDR3aa: CASSLDRVHTGELFF; CDR3nt: TGTGCCAGCAGTCTTGACAGGGTCCACACCGGGGAGCTGTTTTTT
d_gene: NA; j_gene: TRBJ1-3; abundance: once; v_gene: TRBV30; CDR3aa: CAWSGEALSSGNTIYF; CDR3nt: TGTGCCTGGAGTGGGGAGGCCTTGAGCTCTGGAAACACCATATATTTT
d_gene: NA; j_gene: TRBJ1-6; abundance: NA; v_gene: TRBV7-2; CDR3aa: CASSLGSGFNSPLHF; CDR3nt: TGTGCCAGCAGCTTAGGATCAGGTTTTAATTCACCCCTCCACTTT
d_gene: TRBD2; j_gene: TRBJ2-5; abundance: NA; v_gene: TRBV6-5; CDR3aa: CASSRGLDGERTQYF; CDR3nt: TGTGCCAGCAGCCGAGGACTAGATGGGGAACGGACCCAGTACTTC
d_gene: TRBD2; j_gene: TRBJ2-5; abundance: NA; v_gene: TRBV5-4; CDR3aa: CASSLSGGAETQYF; CDR3nt: TGTGCCAGCAGCCTAAGCGGGGGGGCAGAGACCCAGTACTTC
d_gene: TRBD2; j_gene: TRBJ2-1; abundance: once; v_gene: TRBV2; CDR3aa: CAIGTSGGREQFF; CDR3nt: TGTGCCATCGGGACTAGCGGGGGACGTGAGCAGTTCTTC
d_gene: TRBD1; j_gene: TRBJ2-3; abundance: NA; v_gene: TRBV7-2; CDR3aa: CASLGERTGGTDTQYF; CDR3nt: TGTGCCAGCCTGGGTGAAAGGACAGGGGGGACGGATACGCAGTATTTT
d_gene: NA; j_gene: TRBJ1-2; abundance: NA; v_gene: TRBV5-5; CDR3aa: CASSLRGGYGYTF; CDR3nt: TGTGCCAGCAGCTTGAGGGGTGGCTATGGCTACACCTTC
d_gene: TRBD1; j_gene: TRBJ1-6; abundance: NA; v_gene: TRBV13; CDR3aa: CASSSTGGGNNSPLHF; CDR3nt: TGTGCCAGCAGCTCGACAGGGGGAGGAAATAATTCACCCCTCCACTTT
d_gene: TRBD2; j_gene: TRBJ2-2; abundance: NA; v_gene: TRBV6-5; CDR3aa: CASRSGGTGELFF; CDR3nt: TGTGCCAGCAGAAGCGGGGGGACCGGGGAGCTGTTTTTT
d_gene: NA; j_gene: TRBJ1-4; abundance: NA; v_gene: TRBV7-2; CDR3aa: CASSPTGRSNEKLFF; CDR3nt: TGTGCCAGCAGCCCGACCGGGAGATCTAATGAAAAACTGTTTTTT
d_gene: TRBD2; j_gene: TRBJ2-3; abundance: once; v_gene: TRBV5-1; CDR3aa: CASRPLAGDTDTQYF; CDR3nt: TGCGCCAGCAGGCCGCTAGCGGGGGACACAGATACGCAGTATTTT
d_gene: NA; j_gene: TRBJ1-4; abundance: NA; v_gene: TRBV6-9; CDR3aa: CASSLTGLGEKLFF; CDR3nt: TGTGCCAGCAGTTTAACAGGGTTGGGTGAAAAACTGTTTTTT
d_gene: TRBD1; j_gene: TRBJ1-6; abundance: few; v_gene: TRBV27; CDR3aa: CASSRGQGAYNSPLHF; CDR3nt: TGTGCCAGCAGTCGTGGACAGGGAGCGTATAATTCACCCCTCCACTTT
d_gene: TRBD2; j_gene: TRBJ2-3; abundance: NA; v_gene: TRBV18; CDR3aa: CAGAGVSPDTQYF; CDR3nt: TGTGCCGGGGCGGGGGTATCTCCAGATACGCAGTATTTT
d_gene: TRBD1; j_gene: TRBJ2-2; abundance: few; v_gene: TRBV19; CDR3aa: CASRLLGQGYDTGELFF; CDR3nt: TGTGCCAGTAGGCTCCTCGGACAGGGTTACGACACCGGGGAGCTGTTTTTT
d_gene: NA; j_gene: TRBJ2-7; abundance: NA; v_gene: TRBV13; CDR3aa: CASSYDRDEQYF; CDR3nt: TGTGCCAGCAGCTATGACCGGGACGAGCAGTACTTC
d_gene: NA; j_gene: TRBJ2-7; abundance: NA; v_gene: TRBV6-6; CDR3aa: CASSYEYRDYEQYF; CDR3nt: TGTGCCAGCAGTTACGAATACAGGGACTACGAGCAGTACTTC
d_gene: TRBD1; j_gene: TRBJ1-2; abundance: NA; v_gene: TRBV10-3; CDR3aa: CAISKTGESGYTF; CDR3nt: TGTGCCATCAGTAAGACAGGGGAGTCTGGCTACACCTTC
d_gene: NA; j_gene: TRBJ2-1; abundance: NA; v_gene: TRBV7-2; CDR3aa: CASSYPLESEAQFF; CDR3nt: TGTGCCAGCAGCTACCCTCTTGAGAGCGAGGCGCAGTTCTTC
d_gene: NA; j_gene: TRBJ1-4; abundance: NA; v_gene: TRBV12-5; CDR3aa: CASGQDSEKLFF; CDR3nt: TGTGCTAGTGGTCAAGACAGTGAAAAACTGTTTTTT
d_gene: TRBD1; j_gene: TRBJ1-4; abundance: NA; v_gene: TRBV5-1; CDR3aa: CASSSGDRATSTNEKLFF; CDR3nt: TGCGCCAGCAGCTCGGGGGACAGGGCGACTTCAACTAATGAAAAACTGTTTTTT
d_gene: NA; j_gene: TRBJ1-3; abundance: NA; v_gene: TRBV5-4; CDR3aa: CAQGSGNTIYF; CDR3nt: TGTGCCCAGGGGTCCGGAAACACCATATATTTT
d_gene: NA; j_gene: TRBJ2-5; abundance: NA; v_gene: TRBV4-1; CDR3aa: CASSHPRLYGTQYF; CDR3nt: TGCGCCAGCAGCCACCCACGACTATACGGGACCCAGTACTTC
d_gene: TRBD1; j_gene: TRBJ1-1; abundance: NA; v_gene: TRBV7-2; CDR3aa: CASSSDRGRGWTNTEAFF; CDR3nt: TGTGCCAGCAGCTCGGACAGGGGGCGCGGTTGGACGAACACTGAAGCTTTCTTT
d_gene: NA; j_gene: TRBJ2-5; abundance: NA; v_gene: TRBV13; CDR3aa: CASSLGLAGQETQYF; CDR3nt: TGTGCCAGCAGCTTAGGTCTTGCGGGTCAAGAGACCCAGTACTTC
d_gene: NA; j_gene: TRBJ1-2; abundance: NA; v_gene: TRBV19; CDR3aa: CASSIDGTRGYTF; CDR3nt: TGTGCCAGTAGTATAGACGGGACACGGGGCTACACCTTC
d_gene: TRBD2; j_gene: TRBJ2-7; abundance: NA; v_gene: TRBV7-8; CDR3aa: CASSSTSGASSYEQYF; CDR3nt: TGTGCCAGCAGTTCCACTAGCGGGGCAAGCTCCTACGAGCAGTACTTC
d_gene: TRBD1; j_gene: TRBJ2-1; abundance: NA; v_gene: TRBV10-2; CDR3aa: CASSAALTGGGVEQFF; CDR3nt: TGCGCCAGCAGTGCTGCCTTGACAGGGGGCGGGGTGGAGCAGTTCTTC
d_gene: TRBD1; j_gene: TRBJ1-3; abundance: NA; v_gene: TRBV18; CDR3aa: CASSPRQGAPGNTIYF; CDR3nt: TGTGCCAGCTCGCCTCGACAGGGGGCGCCCGGAAACACCATATATTTT
d_gene: NA; j_gene: TRBJ2-3; abundance: NA; v_gene: TRBV6-1; CDR3aa: CACGRTDTQYF; CDR3nt: TGTGCCTGCGGCCGCACAGATACGCAGTATTTT
d_gene: NA; j_gene: TRBJ2-4; abundance: few; v_gene: TRBV4-1; CDR3aa: CASSQVVPGFGIQYF; CDR3nt: TGCGCCAGCAGCCAAGTTGTCCCAGGGTTCGGCATTCAGTACTTC